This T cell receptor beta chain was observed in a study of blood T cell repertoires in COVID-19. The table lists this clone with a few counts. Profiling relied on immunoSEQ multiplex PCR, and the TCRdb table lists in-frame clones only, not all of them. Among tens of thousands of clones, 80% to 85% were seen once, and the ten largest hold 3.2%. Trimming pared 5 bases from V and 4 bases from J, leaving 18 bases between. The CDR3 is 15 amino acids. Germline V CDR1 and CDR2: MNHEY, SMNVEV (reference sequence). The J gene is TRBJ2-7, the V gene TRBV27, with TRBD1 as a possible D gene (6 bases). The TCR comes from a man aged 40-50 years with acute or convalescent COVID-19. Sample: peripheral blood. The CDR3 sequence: CASSGSGTHSYEQYF. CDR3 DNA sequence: TGTGCCAGCAGTGGGAGTGGGACACATAGTTACGAGCAGTACTTC.